Shown below are 9 T cell receptor beta chains from a single sample sequenced in a study of blood T cell repertoires in COVID-19. Assay: immunoSEQ multiplex PCR; the TCRdb copy retains only in-frame clones and omits some. The data show 200,000 to 250,000 clones, roughly four fifths seen once. The sequencing input was peripheral blood. These receptors were taken from a woman aged 25 to 39 who had recovered from COVID-19.

V gene TRBV6-4 combines with J gene TRBJ2-3; TRBD2 matches 11 bases. The CDR3 has 15 residues. From germline, CDR1 is MRHNA and CDR2 SNTAGT. J was trimmed by 3 bases and V by 5 bases; bases with no gene match: 4. The CDR3 sequence is CASSQTSGSTDTQYF. As DNA, the CDR3 is TGTGCCAGCAGTCAAACTAGCGGGAGTACAGATACGCAGTATTTT.

This clone was counted once. The chain recombines TRBV5-8 with TRBJ1-5; D is undetermined. The CDR3 loop spans 16 amino acids. Between the trimmed V and J ends, which lost 4 bases and 0 bases, there was a span of 14 bases. Germline CDR1 SGHTS, CDR2 YDEGEE. The CDR3 is CASSLASPYSNQPQHF. As DNA, the CDR3 is TGTGCCAGCAGCCTTGCTTCACCCTATAGCAATCAGCCCCAGCATTTT.

This chain joins TRBV3-1 (or the pseudogene TRBV3-2) and TRBJ2-1, with 10 nucleotides matching TRBD2. The CDR3 length is 17 residues. CDR1 is LGHDT, CDR2 YNNKEL, per germline (reference sequence). Trimming removed 6 bases from V and 8 bases from J; junction bases left unmatched: 16. In DNA, the CDR3 is TGTGCCAGCAGGCTTACTAGCGGGACGCTTGGAGGGGATGAGCAGTTCTTC. Translated, it gives CASRLTSGTLGGDEQFF.

On this clone itself: This may stem from a read error, because a much larger clone lies one nucleotide away. The chain recombines TRBV7-7 with TRBJ1-1; weak D call: TRBD1 (6 bases). The CDR3 extends over 13 amino acids. Germline V gives CDR1 SSHAT, CDR2 FNYEAQ (reference sequence). V was cut by 1 base and J by 4 bases, with 7 bases left in between. CDR3 region: CASSLEQGTEAFF. The CDR3 DNA sequence: TGTGCCAGCAGCTTAGAACAGGGCACTGAAGCTTTCTTT.

This chain joins TRBV19 and TRBJ2-1, with 10 bases identical to TRBD1. The CDR3 has 15 residues. J was trimmed by 7 bases and V by 4 bases; bases with no gene match: 7. In germline, CDR1 is LNHDA, CDR2 SQIVND (reference sequence). This CDR3 reads CASSRRQGARNEQFF. CDR3 DNA: TGTGCCAGTAGTAGAAGACAGGGGGCTAGGAATGAGCAGTTCTTC.

This clone has a handful of counts. This chain uses TRBV9 with TRBJ1-2; D is possibly TRBD1 (6 bases). This CDR3 spans 14 amino acids. V lost 4 bases and J lost 3, with 13 bases in between. Germline-derived CDR1 and CDR2 are SGDLS and YYNGEE. This chain's CDR3 is CASSPGQIYYGYTF. The CDR3 coding sequence is TGTGCCAGCAGCCCCGGACAGATATACTATGGCTACACCTTC.

This clone appeared once. The chain employs TRBV18 and TRBJ2-6; perhaps TRBD1 as D (6 bases). This CDR3 comprises 16 residues. V shed 5 bases and J shed 1 base, with 12 bases lying between them. Germline values: CDR1 KGHSH, CDR2 LQKENI. CDR3 in amino acids: CASSSNRESGANVLTF. In nucleotides, the CDR3 is TGTGCCAGCTCATCAAACAGGGAGTCTGGGGCCAACGTCCTGACTTTC.

The CDR3 is CASSSALAGAGHGDTQYF. The CDR3 region has the DNA TGCGCCAGCAGCTCGGCACTAGCGGGAGCGGGACACGGGGATACGCAGTATTTT. The chain has TRBV5-1 and TRBJ2-3; 11 nucleotides line up with TRBD2. This CDR3 comprises 18 residues. With V trimmed by 3 bases and J by 6 bases, 15 bases remained unmatched. The germline CDR1 and CDR2 sequences are SGHRS and YFSETQ.

The rearrangement links TRBV7-3 to TRBJ2-1; 9 bases fit TRBD2. With V trimmed by 1 base and J by 8 bases, 6 bases remained unmatched. This CDR3 is built from 15 residues. CDR1 and CDR2 (germline): SGHTA, FQGTGA. The CDR3 loop is CASSLIASGTDEQFF. The CDR3 region has the DNA TGTGCCAGCAGCTTAATAGCTAGCGGGACGGATGAGCAGTTCTTC. The full variable domain, its missing parts supplied by reference TRBV7-3 and TRBJ2-1, is GAGVSQTPSNKVTEKGKYVELRCDPISGHTALYWYRQSLGQGPEFLIYFQGTGAADDSGLPNDRFFAVRPEGSVSTLKIQRTERGDSAVYLCASSLIASGTDEQFFGPGTRLTVL.